Following are 16 T cell receptor beta chains from one sample sequenced in a study of regulatory T cells in long-lasting Graves disease. Arm-PCR with iRepertoire HTBI primers amplified the CDR3 regions for these TCR beta libraries. TCRdb analysed the multiplex PCR reads with MiXCR anew, one entry per CDR3 protein. The table has 400,000 to 500,000 distinct CDR3 sequences, 14% seen once. Indicated time point: newly diagnosed GD, antithyroid drugs for less than 3 months. RNA extracted from PBMCs served as the sequencing template. These sequences were also reported in another study, on T cells in Graves' hyperthyroidism and ophthalmopathy.

Here the sequenced sample was peripheral blood mononuclear cells (PBMCs), taken at new diagnosis, from a patient treated with antithyroid drugs. These receptors originate from a woman in her 50s with Graves disease.

This clonotype was seen many times. This chain joins TRBV28 and TRBJ2-2; D is uncertain. Trimming took off 6 bases at V and 7 bases at J, with 6 bases between the two ends. The germline V gene has CDR1 MDHEN and CDR2 SYDVKM. The CDR3 is 11 residues long. The CDR3 loop is CASSLIGELFF. CDR3 DNA: TGTGCCAGCAGCTTAATCGGGGAGCTGTTTTTT.

The table lists this clonotype with many counts. The gene calls are TRBV11-3 and TRBJ2-2; the D gene is possibly TRBD1 (6 bases). The CDR3 runs to 14 residues. Looked up from germline, CDR1 is SGHNT and CDR2 is YENEEA. Trimming took 4 bases from V and 4 from J, leaving 10 bases between them. CDR3 region: CASSSTGSTGELFF. CDR3 DNA: TGTGCCAGCAGCTCAACAGGGTCCACCGGGGAGCTGTTTTTT.

This clonotype was picked up many times. The chain combines TRBV7-6 with TRBJ1-5; possible D gene TRBD1, 6 bases. The CDR3 has 18 amino acids. Per germline, CDR1 SGHVS and CDR2 FNYEAQ. V lost 1 base to trimming and J lost 0 bases, with 16 bases between them. The CDR3 reads CASSLGSGTPYSNQPQHF. DNA for the CDR3: TGTGCCAGCAGCTTAGGGTCTGGGACACCTTATAGCAATCAGCCCCAGCATTTT.

This clonotype was detected a few times. The rearrangement joins TRBV7-2 to TRBJ2-5; no clear D gene. The CDR3 has 13 amino acids. The V gene lost 6 bases and the J gene lost 0 bases, with 8 bases spanning the gap. CDR1 SGHTA and CDR2 FQGNSA come from the germline V gene. CDR3 amino acids: CASSARDQETQYF. CDR3 nucleotide sequence: TGTGCCAGCAGTGCTCGGGACCAAGAGACCCAGTACTTC.

In this sample, this clonotype turned up many times. The chain has TRBV28 and TRBJ1-2; 9 positions match TRBD1. The CDR3 consists of 14 residues. The germline V gene has CDR1 MDHEN and CDR2 SYDVKM. Unmatched junction bases numbered 10, after V lost 6 bases and J lost 8 bases. The CDR3 DNA reads TGTGCCAGCAGCACAACCGGGACAGGGCGCGGCTACACCTTC. Translation gives CASSTTGTGRGYTF.

This clonotype was counted many times. This chain uses TRBV28 with TRBJ2-2; D unresolved. In germline, CDR1 is MDHEN, CDR2 SYDVKM. Trimming shortened V by 2 bases and J by 4 bases, and 8 bases separated the two germline ends. This CDR3 is 14 amino acids long. The CDR3 is CASSLGLITGELFF. As DNA, the CDR3 is TGTGCCAGCAGTTTAGGCCTAATCACCGGGGAGCTGTTTTTT.

This clonotype was found a few times. The genes are TRBV18 and TRBJ2-2; tentative D call: TRBD2 (5 bases). The V end was cut by 3 bases, the J end by 4 bases, with 15 bases between. Germline-derived CDR1 and CDR2 are KGHSH and LQKENI. CDR3 size: 16 residues. This chain's CDR3 is CASSPPGVYITGELFF. As DNA, the CDR3 is TGTGCCAGCTCACCCCCCGGGGTGTACATCACCGGGGAGCTGTTTTTT.

This clonotype was seen ten or more times. This sequence joins TRBV6-1 and TRBJ2-1; 11 bases align to TRBD2. CDR1 is MNHNS and CDR2 is SASEGT in the germline V gene. V dropped 0 bases and J dropped 7; count of bases not matched to a gene: 2. The CDR3 runs to 15 residues. The CDR3 DNA reads TGTGCCAGCAGTGAAGCGCCTAGCGGGAGGAATGAGCAGTTCTTC. Protein product: CASSEAPSGRNEQFF.

This clonotype has more than one count but fewer than ten. V gene TRBV30 combines with J gene TRBJ2-7; 9 bases map to TRBD1. This CDR3 comprises 12 residues. Germline V lookup: CDR1 GTSNPN, CDR2 SVGIG (reference sequence). V lost 5 bases and J lost 6; bases outside the gene matches: 5. The CDR3 loop reads CAWGRDRAEQYF. DNA of the CDR3: TGTGCCTGGGGCCGGGACAGGGCCGAGCAGTACTTC. The full variable domain, rest sourced from reference TRBV30 and TRBJ2-7, is SQTIHQWPATLVQPVGSPLSLECTVEGTSNPNLYWYRQAAGRGLQLLFYSVGIGQISSEVPQNLSASRPQDRQFILSSKKLLLSDSGFYLCAWGRDRAEQYFGPGTRLTVT.

The rearrangement uses TRBV7-9 and TRBJ1-2; 8 nucleotides match TRBD1. The germline V gene encodes CDR1 SEHNR and CDR2 FQNEAQ (reference sequence). V was clipped by 2 bases and J by 7 bases; unmatched bases: 3. This CDR3 has 13 amino acids. CDR3 amino acids: CASSLSTGAGYTF. The CDR3 region has the DNA TGTGCCAGCAGCTTATCGACAGGGGCTGGCTACACCTTC.

This CDR3 reads CASSLGREVYNEQFF. CDR3 nucleotide sequence: TGTGCCAGCAGCTTAGGCAGGGAGGTTTACAATGAGCAGTTCTTC. The J gene is TRBJ2-1, the V gene TRBV13; D may be TRBD2 (6 bases). The CDR3 runs 15 residues. The germline V gene has CDR1 PRHDT and CDR2 FYEKMQ (reference sequence). Deletions cut 0 bases from V and 4 bases from J, with 10 bases between.

This clonotype has ten or more counts. The CDR3 protein is CASSLSGRAFGELFF. The CDR3 DNA reads TGTGCCAGCAGCCTTAGCGGGAGGGCCTTCGGGGAGCTGTTTTTT. V gene TRBV3-1 combines with J gene TRBJ2-2, with 11 bases that match TRBD2. J gave up 7 bases and V 4 bases, and 5 bases lay outside the gene matches. CDR3 length equals 15 residues. The germline CDR1 and CDR2 sequences are LGHDT and YNNKEL (reference sequence).

As concerns this clonotype: Given the absence of the conserved phenylalanine or tryptophan at the CDR3 end, a read error is likely. The genes are TRBV28 and TRBJ1-4; maybe TRBD1 (6 bases). The V gene lost 6 bases and the J gene lost 4 bases, with 15 bases spanning the gap. The CDR3 extends over 15 amino acids. Per the germline V gene, CDR1 is MDHEN and CDR2 is SYDVKM. The CDR3 is CASSRSDRVNEKLFV. DNA for the CDR3: TGTGCCAGCAGCCGATCGGACAGAGTTAATGAAAAACTGTTTGTT.

This chain connects TRBV6-2 or TRBV6-3 to TRBJ2-1, with TRBD2 matching over 15 bases. Germline V CDR1 and CDR2: MNHEY, SVGEGT. The CDR3 extends over 17 amino acids. V was clipped by 2 bases and J by 4 bases; unmatched bases: 3. CDR3: CASSYAGTSGRYNEQFF. The CDR3 nucleotides are TGTGCCAGCAGTTACGCCGGGACTAGCGGGAGGTACAATGAGCAGTTCTTC.

In this sample, this clonotype turned up many times. The chain joins TRBV9 to TRBJ2-1, with 9 nucleotides matching TRBD2. Germline V gene data show CDR1 as SGDLS and CDR2 as YYNGEE. Germline trimming cut 3 bases from V and 6 bases from J; bases unmatched to any gene: 4. The CDR3 extends over 14 amino acids. This CDR3 is CASSAAGGLNEQFF. The CDR3 DNA reads as TGTGCCAGCAGCGCAGCGGGAGGCCTCAATGAGCAGTTCTTC.

This clonotype has ten or more counts. CDR3 loop: CASSLPGVPETQYF. DNA for the CDR3: TGTGCCAGCAGCTTGCCAGGGGTCCCGGAGACCCAGTACTTC. The V call is TRBV5-5, the J call TRBJ2-5; the D gene is possibly TRBD1 (6 bases). From germline, CDR1 is SGHKS and CDR2 YYEKEE (reference sequence). The CDR3 contains 14 residues. V was shortened by 1 base and J by 5 bases, with 12 bases between the two germline ends.